The source of this TCR beta chain is a study of blood T cell repertoires in COVID-19 (dated by TCRdb to about 2020). Background for the entire study: The collaborator samples originated in the United States, Italy and Spain and spanned the acute and convalescent phases of COVID-19. Where available, HLA class I and class II types were obtained from metadata supplied by the sample provider rather than from assay-based typing. The material from the prospective study consisted of cDNA or gDNA derived from T cells, B-cell-depleted T cells, or PBMCs. Samples came from the ongoing ImmuneRACE study (first 160 participants) plus 1,254 subjects from 6 global collaborators. The repertoires were released in a freely available public database intended as a resource for research on the immune response to SARS-CoV-2. The dataset comprised deeply sampled blood TCRbeta repertoires from subjects exposed to, actively infected with, or recovered from COVID-19. The sample metadata nearly always contained a de-identified subject ID, COVID-19 status, age in years and sex.

TCRbeta CDR3 regions were amplified from genomic DNA by means of the immunoSEQ Assay, a bias-controlled multiplex PCR. Per the authors' processing: The number of nucleated cells in each sample was estimated from the amplification of reference gene primers within the assay. Sequence reads were collapsed and filtered to measure the absolute abundance of every unique TCRbeta CDR3 rearrangement. For each sample, productive Simpson clonality was calculated as the square root of Simpson's diversity index over productive rearrangements. TCRdb carries this immuneACCESS record with in-frame sequences only. Its versions omit some clonotypes, under half of them owing to an unresolved V gene in the studies checked, with the rest unexplained. Clone size and the V and J calls come from that table; the DNA yielded D and trimming. The sample table holds 75,000 to 100,000 clones, of which approximately 90% were seen once. The ten largest make up 5% to 5.5% of the sample.

The trim is 4 bases for V and 1 base for J, with a gap of 20 bases between the germline ends. From its cysteine to its phenylalanine, the CDR3 spans 17 amino acids. Here the CDR3 DNA is all that survives: 51 bases in frame from base 1. From a lookup of the germline V gene (reference sequence), CDR1 and CDR2 are SGHNT and YYREEE. As for this clone: No antigen is known for it. Nothing much larger sits one base from this clone, and base qualities are not available.

Beyond this particular receptor, the publication reports: How much clinical and demographic metadata was included differed by source and by participant, and the metadata was provided uncurated.

Each collaborating institution followed its own protocols to collect whole blood in K2EDTA tubes. Collaborator samples were shipped for TCRbeta analysis as frozen whole blood, isolated PBMCs, or DNA extracted from either sample type. This TCR derives from a man in his 60s with acute or convalescent COVID-19. Sequencing input: peripheral blood. The chain uses TRBV5-4 and TRBJ1-1, with the D gene call left open. The nucleotide sequence reads as follows: TGTGCCAGCAGCCCGCCAGGTGGGTGGGTGGCGAACACTGAAGCTTTCTTT. This encodes CASSPPGGWVANTEAFF.